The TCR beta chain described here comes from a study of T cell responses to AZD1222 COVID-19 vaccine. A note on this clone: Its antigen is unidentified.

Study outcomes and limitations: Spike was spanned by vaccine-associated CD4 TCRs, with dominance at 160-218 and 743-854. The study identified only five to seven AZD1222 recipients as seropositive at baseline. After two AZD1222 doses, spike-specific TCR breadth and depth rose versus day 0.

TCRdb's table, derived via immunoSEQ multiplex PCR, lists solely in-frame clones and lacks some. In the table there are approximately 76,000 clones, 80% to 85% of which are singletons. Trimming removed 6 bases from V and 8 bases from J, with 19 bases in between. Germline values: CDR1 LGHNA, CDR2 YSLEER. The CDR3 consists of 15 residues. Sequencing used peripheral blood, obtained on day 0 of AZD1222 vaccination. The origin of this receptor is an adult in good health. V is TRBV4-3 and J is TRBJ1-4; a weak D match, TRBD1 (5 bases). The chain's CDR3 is CASSTIRGEGEKLFF. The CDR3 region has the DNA TGCGCCAGCAGTACAATTCGGGGGGAAGGGGAAAAACTGTTTTTT.